This is a list of T cell receptor beta chains from one sample in a study of Ad26.COV2.S vaccination and SARS-CoV-2 variants. Sequencing was performed with immunoSEQ multiplex PCR; in TCRdb, only in-frame clones are kept and a portion is missing. The sample holds some 340,000 clones, 85% seen once. Sequencing was performed on peripheral blood, taken in a trial of Ad26.COV2.S vaccine versus placebo. The receptors shown here come from a person between 18 and 65 years old who received the Ad26.COV2.S COVID-19 vaccine or a placebo. Both conserved end residues are part of each CDR3. D genes are given only for firm matches. Rows give clone size only sometimes, using once, few, many, or a class for an expanded clone.

V,D,J,size,CDR3,DNA
TRBV29-1,NA,TRBJ2-5,NA,CSVERQGGGTQYF,TGCAGCGTTGAAAGGCAGGGGGGCGGGACCCAGTACTTC
TRBV11-1,TRBD2,TRBJ2-5,NA,CASSPIAGEGGTQYF,TGTGCCAGCAGCCCGATAGCGGGGGAAGGCGGGACCCAGTACTTC
TRBV7-9,TRBD1,TRBJ2-7,many,CASSMDRGYSEQYF,TGTGCCAGCAGCATGGACAGGGGGTATAGCGAGCAGTACTTC
TRBV18,NA,TRBJ2-3,NA,CASSPDGPVQYF,TGTGCCAGCTCTCCGGACGGCCCAGTGCAGTATTTT
TRBV3-1/TRBV3-2,TRBD2,TRBJ2-5,NA,CASSLTAGGQETQYF,TGTGCCAGCAGCCTAACCGCGGGGGGTCAAGAGACCCAGTACTTC
TRBV10-3,NA,TRBJ1-2,NA,CAIGGGYTF,TGTGCCATTGGAGGTGGCTACACCTTC
TRBV5-1,NA,TRBJ1-2,NA,CASSTRPSGGSNYGYTF,TGCGCCAGCAGCACCCGTCCAAGTGGAGGGTCTAACTATGGCTACACCTTC
TRBV6-5,TRBD1,TRBJ1-6,NA,CASSYSNRGNSPLHF,TGTGCCAGCAGTTACTCGAACAGGGGGAATTCACCCCTCCACTTT
TRBV27,NA,TRBJ1-2,few,CASSLIGGYGYTF,TGTGCCAGCAGTTTGATCGGGGGTTATGGCTACACCTTC
TRBV28,NA,TRBJ1-2,NA,CASSPWGGFNYGYTF,TGTGCCAGCAGTCCCTGGGGGGGTTTTAACTATGGCTACACCTTC
TRBV5-5,NA,TRBJ2-7,NA,CASSGRGEQYF,TGTGCCAGCAGCGGCCGGGGGGAGCAGTACTTC
TRBV27,TRBD2,TRBJ2-5,NA,CASSLGTSGRPSQETQYF,TGTGCCAGCAGTTTAGGGACTAGCGGCCGTCCCTCACAAGAGACCCAGTACTTC
TRBV7-2,TRBD2,TRBJ2-3,NA,CASLYQAGSTDTQYF,TGTGCCAGCCTATACCAAGCGGGGAGCACAGATACGCAGTATTTT
TRBV9,NA,TRBJ2-3,NA,CASSVWDGGTDTQYF,TGTGCCAGCAGCGTTTGGGACGGCGGGACAGATACGCAGTATTTT
TRBV30,NA,TRBJ1-1,NA,CAWRRPGGWDTEAFF,TGTGCCTGGAGGCGCCCCGGAGGCTGGGACACTGAAGCTTTCTTT
TRBV5-1,TRBD1,TRBJ1-1,NA,CASRLGGTGGSRNTEAFF,TGCGCCAGCAGATTGGGCGGGACAGGGGGCAGTAGAAACACTGAAGCTTTCTTT
TRBV6-2/TRBV6-3,NA,TRBJ2-5,NA,CASSYVAGETQYF,TGTGCCAGCAGTTACGTGGCTGGGGAGACCCAGTACTTC
TRBV28,NA,TRBJ1-6,NA,CATFLGLGNSPLHF,TGTGCCACCTTTCTGGGACTGGGGAATTCACCCCTCCACTTT
TRBV4-2,TRBD1,TRBJ1-2,NA,CASSHGQGFVYGYTF,TGTGCCAGCAGCCATGGACAGGGTTTCGTCTATGGCTACACCTTC
TRBV3-1/TRBV3-2,NA,TRBJ2-1,NA,CASSSIHLLIGGSSYNEQFF,TGTGCCAGCAGCAGTATCCACCTTCTCATCGGTGGGAGCTCCTACAATGAGCAGTTCTTC
TRBV28,NA,TRBJ1-5,NA,CATSGGQPQHF,TGTGCCACCTCGGGAGGGCAGCCCCAGCATTTT
TRBV7-7,TRBD1,TRBJ2-2,NA,CASSQTGTANTGELFF,TGTGCCAGCAGTCAAACCGGGACAGCGAACACCGGGGAGCTGTTTTTT
TRBV27,NA,TRBJ1-5,NA,CASSSSTYSNQPQHF,TGTGCCAGCAGTTCGTCAACATATAGCAATCAGCCCCAGCATTTT
TRBV5-6,NA,TRBJ2-2,NA,CASSPPTGELFF,TGTGCCAGCAGCCCTCCCACCGGGGAGCTGTTTTTT